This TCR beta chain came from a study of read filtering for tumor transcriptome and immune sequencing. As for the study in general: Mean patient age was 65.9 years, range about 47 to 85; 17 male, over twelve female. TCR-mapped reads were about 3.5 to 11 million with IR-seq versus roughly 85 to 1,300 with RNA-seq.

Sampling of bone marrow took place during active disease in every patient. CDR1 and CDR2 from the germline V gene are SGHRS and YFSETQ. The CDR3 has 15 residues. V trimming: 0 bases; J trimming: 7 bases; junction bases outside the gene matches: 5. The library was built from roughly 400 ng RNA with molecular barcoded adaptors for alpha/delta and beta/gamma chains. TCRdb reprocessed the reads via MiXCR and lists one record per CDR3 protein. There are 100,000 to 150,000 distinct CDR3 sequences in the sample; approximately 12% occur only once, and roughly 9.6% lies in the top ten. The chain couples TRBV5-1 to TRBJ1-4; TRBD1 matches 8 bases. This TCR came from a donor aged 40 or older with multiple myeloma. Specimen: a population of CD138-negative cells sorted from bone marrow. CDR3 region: CASSLGTGNIEKLFF. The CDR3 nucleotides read TGCGCCAGCAGCTTGGGGACAGGGAACATTGAAAAACTGTTTTTT.